Shown below are 24 T cell receptor beta chains from a single sample sequenced in a study of blood T cell repertoires in COVID-19. Profiled with immunoSEQ multiplex PCR; TCRdb holds only in-frame clones, not every one. The sample consists of 99,000 or so clones, 85% of them appearing once. Sequencing input: peripheral blood. These receptors originate from a man in his fifties or sixties with acute or convalescent COVID-19.

The J gene is TRBJ1-5, the V gene TRBV19, with a possible D match to TRBD1 (5 bases). V lost 3 bases to trimming and J lost 3 bases, with 12 bases between them. The CDR3 sequence is 15 residues long. Germline CDR1 is LNHDA and CDR2 is SQIVND (reference sequence). DNA for the CDR3: TGTGCCAGTAGTATTGCGGGGCCGGCCAATCAGCCCCAGCATTTT. Protein sequence: CASSIAGPANQPQHF. The whole variable domain, remainder taken from reference TRBV19 and TRBJ1-5, is DGGITQSPKYLFRKEGQNVTLSCEQNLNHDAMYWYRQDPGQGLRLIYYSQIVNDFQKGDIAEGYSVSREKKESFPLTVTSAQKNPTAFYLCASSIAGPANQPQHFGDGTRLSIL.

The table lists this clone with a few counts. The chain joins TRBV4-2 to TRBJ2-7; D is possibly TRBD2 (6 bases). Germline-derived CDR1 and CDR2 are LGHNA and YNFKEQ. This CDR3 is built from 14 residues. V was pared by 2 bases and J by 0 bases, with 8 bases between. The CDR3 sequence: CASSQNSGSYEQYF. The CDR3 DNA sequence: TGTGCCAGCAGCCAAAATAGCGGCTCCTACGAGCAGTACTTC.

The V gene is TRBV18, the J gene TRBJ2-7, with TRBD1 matching 7 bases. Germline values: CDR1 KGHSH, CDR2 LQKENI. The CDR3 runs 15 residues. Trimming at V came to 4 bases and at J to 4 bases, leaving 10 bases not matched to a gene. Here the CDR3 reads CASSLHTGELYEQYF. The CDR3 nucleotides read TGTGCCAGCTCACTCCACACAGGGGAACTTTACGAGCAGTACTTC.

Note on this clone: Its ends do not fully match the called genes, so a read error is possible. The chain employs TRBV5-1 and TRBJ2-1; 7 bases line up with TRBD2. The CDR3 consists of 15 residues. Germline assignment: CDR1 SGHRS and CDR2 YFSETQ. For the CDR3, the DNA is TGCGCCAGCAGTTTGGCGGGAGCGACCTACAATGAGCAGTTCTTC. It translates to CASSLAGATYNEQFF.

The chain uses TRBV9 and TRBJ1-2; 8 positions match TRBD1. The CDR3 runs to 15 residues. Germline CDR1 SGDLS, CDR2 YYNGEE. V dropped 0 bases and J dropped 4; count of bases not matched to a gene: 5. CDR3 amino acids: CASSVAQTGAYGYTF. The CDR3 DNA reads as TGTGCCAGCAGCGTAGCTCAGACAGGGGCCTATGGCTACACCTTC.

This clone occurred a few times. V and J are TRBV13 and TRBJ1-1, with a tentative D call TRBD1 (5 bases). V lost 5 bases, J lost 3 bases, and 13 bases lay in between. The length of the CDR3 is 14 residues. CDR1 and CDR2 from the germline V gene are PRHDT and FYEKMQ (reference sequence). The CDR3 DNA follows: TGTGCCAGCAGCCCAGGGACTACTGACACTGAAGCTTTCTTT. This codes for CASSPGTTDTEAFF. Looking up the rest from reference TRBV13 and TRBJ1-1 gives the full variable domain: AAGVIQSPRHLIKEKRETATLKCYPIPRHDTVYWYQQGPGQDPQFLISFYEKMQSDKGSIPDRFSAQQFSDYHSELNMSSLELGDSALYFCASSPGTTDTEAFFGQGTRLTVV.

The gene calls are TRBV5-8 and TRBJ2-1; 7 nucleotides match TRBD1. CDR3 length: 15 amino acids. Germline lookup yields CDR1 SGHTS and CDR2 YDEGEE. The V gene end was trimmed by 2 bases and the J gene end by 7 bases; junction bases not matched to a gene: 9. CDR3: CASSFWTGGRNEQFF. CDR3 sequence (DNA): TGTGCCAGCAGCTTCTGGACAGGAGGTAGAAATGAGCAGTTCTTC.

To note about this clone: Sequence at one end of the junction differs from germline and may be a read error. The CDR3 sequence: CASREGGQYF. The CDR3 region has the DNA TGTGCCAGCAGAGAAGGCGGCCAGTACTTC. The rearrangement joins TRBV2 to TRBJ2-5; no definite D call. Germline V gives CDR1 SNHLY, CDR2 FYNNEI. This CDR3 is built from 10 residues.

This clone came up a few times. This chain links TRBV29-1 with TRBJ1-5; 7 nucleotides match TRBD1. The junction had 6 bases not matched to a gene; V was cut back by 4 bases and J by 6 bases. The CDR3 extends over 13 amino acids. The germline V gene has CDR1 SQVTM and CDR2 ANQGSEA. The CDR3 DNA sequence: TGCAGCGTTGCTCAGGGGGTGAGTCAGCCCCAGCATTTT. Encoded protein: CSVAQGVSQPQHF.

Details on this clone: At one end the junction does not follow the germline gene, possibly because of a read error. This chain joins TRBV27 and TRBJ2-3; D remains unclear. This CDR3 has 14 amino acids. Germline CDR1 and CDR2: MNHEY and SMNVEV (reference sequence). The CDR3: CASGFVGSTDTQYF. CDR3 coding DNA: TGTGCCAGCGGTTTTGTGGGCAGCACAGATACGCAGTATTTT.

The V and J genes are TRBV4-1 and TRBJ2-5; TRBD2 might be the D (5 bases). CDR1 is MGHRA and CDR2 is YSYEKL in the germline V gene. The CDR3 length is 15 residues. The V end lost 0 bases, the J end lost 2 bases, and 10 bases lay between the germline ends. The CDR3 loop reads CASSQETSGQETQYF. In DNA form, the CDR3 reads TGCGCCAGCAGCCAAGAGACGAGCGGACAAGAGACCCAGTACTTC.

Only one count was recorded for this clone. This rearrangement joins TRBV12-5 to TRBJ1-6; D is perhaps TRBD1 (5 bases). The CDR3 is 17 amino acids. Trimming cost V 7 bases and J 0 bases, with 16 bases left between them. Germline V gives CDR1 LGHNT, CDR2 FRNRAP. CDR3 protein: CASALGAGYSYNSPLHF. Here the CDR3 DNA reads TGTGCTAGTGCCCTAGGGGCAGGTTACTCCTATAATTCACCCCTCCACTTT.

This chain links TRBV2 with TRBJ2-5, with 7 bases matching TRBD2. The CDR3 has 14 residues. Per the germline V gene, CDR1 is SNHLY and CDR2 is FYNNEI. Unmatched junction bases numbered 13, after V lost 10 bases and J lost 5 bases. In nucleotides, the CDR3 is TGTGCCACCCAGCGGGGAACTCGCACGGAGACCCAGTACTTC. Its translation: CATQRGTRTETQYF.

The rearrangement joins TRBV15 to TRBJ1-6; D is perhaps TRBD1 (6 bases). The CDR3 has 16 amino acids. Germline CDR1 and CDR2: LNHNV and YYDKDF (reference sequence). V dropped 1 base and J dropped 4 bases, with 11 bases sitting between them. The CDR3: CATSRVPGQYNSPLHF. Here the CDR3 DNA reads TGTGCCACCAGCAGAGTCCCCGGACAGTATAATTCACCCCTCCACTTT.

The J gene is TRBJ1-2, the V gene TRBV9; 7 bases fit TRBD1. The trim removed 3 bases at V and 5 bases at J, leaving 4 bases unmatched. Germline V gene data show CDR1 as SGDLS and CDR2 as YYNGEE. There are 13 residues in the CDR3. The CDR3 is CASSAETGYGYTF. CDR3 DNA sequence: TGTGCCAGCAGCGCCGAGACAGGGTATGGCTACACCTTC.

The chain uses TRBV6-2 or TRBV6-3 and TRBJ1-6; TRBD1 might be the D (5 bases). Trimming pared 6 bases from V and 6 bases from J, leaving 12 bases between. CDR1 and CDR2 from the germline V gene are MNHEY and SVGEGT. This CDR3 region has 14 residues. The CDR3 DNA follows: TGTGCCAGCAGCCCAGGGAGCGGTAATTCACCCCTCCACTTT. Translating it yields CASSPGSGNSPLHF.

This clone was counted a single time. The chain is built from TRBV2 and TRBJ2-3, with D possibly matching TRBD1 (6 bases). This CDR3 comprises 16 residues. Germline V gene lookup returns CDR1 SNHLY and CDR2 FYNNEI. V dropped 6 bases and J dropped 0 bases, with 16 bases sitting between them. The DNA of the CDR3 is TGTGCCAGCAGCCCAATCCGGACAGCGAGCACAGATACGCAGTATTTT. It yields the protein CASSPIRTASTDTQYF.

The V and J genes are TRBV4-1 and TRBJ2-1, with D perhaps TRBD1 (5 bases). Germline-derived CDR1 and CDR2 are MGHRA and YSYEKL. V lost 6 bases, J lost 5 bases, and 14 bases lay in between. CDR3 length: 14 residues. The CDR3 sequence: CASRQGRSHNEQFF. The CDR3 DNA is TGCGCCAGCAGGCAGGGTAGGAGTCACAATGAGCAGTTCTTC.

The J gene is TRBJ2-7, the V gene TRBV18; 7 nucleotides match TRBD1. J gave up 6 bases and V 3 bases, and 14 bases lay outside the gene matches. Germline V CDR1 and CDR2: KGHSH, LQKENI. The CDR3 covers 16 residues. CDR3 in amino acids: CASSPFDRALGGEQYF. The CDR3 nucleotides are TGTGCCAGCTCACCTTTCGACAGGGCTCTTGGAGGCGAGCAGTACTTC. Drawing the rest from reference TRBV18 and TRBJ2-7, the complete variable domain is NAGVMQNPRHLVRRRGQEARLRCSPMKGHSHVYWYRQLPEEGLKFMVYLQKENIIDESGMPKERFSAEFPKEGPSILRIQQVVRGDSAAYFCASSPFDRALGGEQYFGPGTRLTVT.

This clone has just one count. The chain carries TRBV12-1 and TRBJ2-1; whether TRBD2, the table's D call, matches the DNA was not checked. TRBV12-1 is given as a pseudogene. The CDR3 loop spans 16 amino acids. Here the CDR3 reads CASSAERGLAGCEQFF. The DNA for the CDR3 is TGTGCCAGCAGCGCAGAAAGAGGACTAGCGGGTTGTGAGCAGTTCTTC.

This sequence joins TRBV2 and TRBJ2-7; the D gene is possibly TRBD1 (5 bases). The V end lost 6 bases, the J end lost 2 bases, and 14 bases lay between the germline ends. In germline, CDR1 is SNHLY, CDR2 FYNNEI. This CDR3 has 14 amino acids. This chain's CDR3 is CASRMETETYEQYF. CDR3 DNA sequence: TGTGCCAGCAGAATGGAGACAGAGACCTACGAGCAGTACTTC. The full variable domain, rest sourced from reference TRBV2 and TRBJ2-7, is EPEVTQTPSHQVTQMGQEVILRCVPISNHLYFYWYRQILGQKVEFLVSFYNNEISEKSEIFDDQFSVERPDGSNFTLKIRSTKLEDSAMYFCASRMETETYEQYFGPGTRLTVT.

The rearrangement links TRBV7-6 to TRBJ1-4; the D gene is possibly TRBD1 (5 bases). Germline V gene lookup returns CDR1 SGHVS and CDR2 FNYEAQ. The ends were cut back, 0 bases at V and 8 bases at J, with 22 bases in the middle. The CDR3 length is 18 residues. The CDR3 spells CASSLAVGQGKKGEKLFF. As DNA, the CDR3 is TGTGCCAGCAGCTTAGCGGTGGGTCAGGGCAAAAAAGGGGAAAAACTGTTTTTT.

The rearrangement joins TRBV13 to TRBJ2-7; weak D call: TRBD2 (6 bases). Per germline, CDR1 PRHDT and CDR2 FYEKMQ (reference sequence). V gave up 5 bases and J gave up 0 bases, with 17 bases separating them. This CDR3 spans 16 amino acids. The chain's CDR3 is CASSPSETPSSYEQYF. Written as DNA, the CDR3 is TGTGCCAGCAGCCCTAGCGAGACTCCAAGCTCCTACGAGCAGTACTTC.

The chain combines TRBV14 with TRBJ1-4, with D possibly TRBD1 on 6 matching bases. Germline loops: CDR1 SGHDN, CDR2 FVKESK. CDR3 length: 15 residues. V was pared by 3 bases and J by 4 bases, with 12 bases between. The CDR3 DNA follows: TGTGCCAGCAGCCAGGGGGGGCGGAATAATGAAAAACTGTTTTTT. This gives the protein CASSQGGRNNEKLFF.